The 4 T cell receptor beta chains below all came from one sample that was sequenced in a study of cytomegalovirus exposure and HLA in healthy donors. The PCR was carried out with 60 Vbeta primers and 13 Jbeta primers. This table comes from immunoSEQ multiplex PCR, and its TCRdb copy is limited to in-frame clones, with some not included. This table holds over 150,000 clones, around 79% found once. Sequenced material: PBMCs. These receptors were collected from a man aged 25 to 45 in good health and CMV-seropositive.

In DNA, the CDR3 is TGCGCCAGCAGCCCGACAGGGGGTAATTCACCCCTCCACTTT. Translating gives CASSPTGGNSPLHF. The chain joins TRBV4-1 to TRBJ1-6; 9 bases align to TRBD1. The junction had 1 base not matched to a gene; V was cut back by 4 bases and J by 6 bases. Germline CDR1 reads MGHRA; CDR2 reads YSYEKL. CDR3 length: 14 amino acids.

V usage is TRBV2 and J usage is TRBJ1-1, with 9 positions matching TRBD1. This CDR3 is built from 14 residues. The V gene end was trimmed by 5 bases and the J gene end by 3 bases; junction bases not matched to a gene: 4. CDR1 and CDR2 (germline): SNHLY, FYNNEI. CDR3 coding DNA: TGTGCCAGCAGTTCTACAGGGGGCTACACTGAAGCTTTCTTT. It yields the protein CASSSTGGYTEAFF.

This clone appeared a few times. The chain carries TRBV27 and TRBJ2-3; D is unresolved. The V gene's germline CDR1 is MNHEY and CDR2 SMNVEV (reference sequence). V gave up 5 bases and J gave up 4 bases, with 7 bases separating them. The CDR3 runs 12 residues. CDR3 in amino acids: CASSTGSDTQYF. The CDR3 nucleotides read TGTGCCAGCAGTACGGGTTCAGATACGCAGTATTTT.

V gene TRBV5-8 combines with J gene TRBJ1-2; D gene ambiguous. The CDR3 covers 12 residues. From germline, CDR1 is SGHTS and CDR2 YDEGEE. V lost 2 bases and J lost 8, with 10 bases in between. CDR3 region: CASSLELLGYTF. The CDR3 DNA follows: TGTGCCAGCAGCTTAGAGTTGTTGGGCTACACCTTC.